Sequencing of this T cell receptor beta chain was carried out in a study of T cells after yellow fever vaccination. General study results and limits: In FACS-sorted repertoires, abundant clonotypes from the bulk population could appear as contaminants.

Researchers made TCR cDNA using 5'RACE template switching, and this step added a universal primer site and UMIs. One entry per CDR3 protein, called by TCRdb with MiXCR from the 5' RACE reads. This repertoire shows 400,000 to 450,000 distinct CDR3 sequences, around 19% found once; its top ten account for 15% to 20%. There are 13 residues in the CDR3. Germline V lookup: CDR1 SGHTA, CDR2 FQGNSA. V shed 2 bases and J shed 3 bases, with 7 bases lying between them. This clonotype was observed a few times. Its specificity is not known. The V gene is TRBV7-2, the J gene TRBJ1-1; D gene uncertain. This TCR derives from a man aged 18-30 years who received the YFV17D yellow fever vaccine. Specimen: PBMCs, collected before the yellow fever booster vaccination. The CDR3 protein is CASSLSGHTEAFF. In nucleotides, the CDR3 is TGTGCCAGCAGCTTATCTGGGCACACTGAAGCTTTCTTT. The whole variable domain, filled in from reference TRBV7-2 and TRBJ1-1, reads GAGVSQSPSNKVTEKGKDVELRCDPISGHTALYWYRQSLGQGLEFLIYFQGNSAPDKSGLPSDRFSAERTGGSVSTLTIQRTQQEDSAVYLCASSLSGHTEAFFGQGTRLTVV.